These 5 T cell receptor beta chains originate from one sample sequenced in a study of cytomegalovirus exposure and HLA in healthy donors. PCR used 60 Vbeta primers and 13 Jbeta primers. Method: immunoSEQ multiplex PCR; TCRdb's copy keeps in-frame clones and lacks some. The data show approximately 160,000 clones, 80% to 85% seen once. What was sequenced was PBMCs. These TCRs come from a human donor in good health.

This clone was recorded only once. The chain carries TRBV5-4 and TRBJ2-3, with a tentative D call TRBD2 (6 bases). The CDR3 totals 15 residues. Trimming pared 4 bases from V and 2 bases from J, leaving 14 bases between. Germline V lookup: CDR1 SGHNT, CDR2 YYREEE (reference sequence). CDR3 amino acids: CASSPGLTSTDTQYF. The CDR3 coding sequence is TGTGCCAGCAGCCCGGGACTTACTTCCACAGATACGCAGTATTTT.

The V gene is TRBV7-3, the J gene TRBJ2-3, with 9 bases lining up with TRBD2. CDR1 is SGHTA and CDR2 is FQGTGA in the germline V gene. The CDR3 has 20 residues. V trimming: 2 bases; J trimming: 5 bases; junction bases outside the gene matches: 20. As DNA, the CDR3 is TGTGCCAGCAGCTTAGCCCCAAGTGGGGTAGCGGGGGCTCGGGGAGATACGCAGTATTTT. It translates to CASSLAPSGVAGARGDTQYF.

The rearrangement joins TRBV2 to TRBJ1-5, with TRBD1 as a possible D gene (6 bases). V was trimmed by 4 bases and J by 5 bases, leaving 15 bases between them. CDR1 is SNHLY, CDR2 FYNNEI, per germline. This CDR3 comprises 15 residues. CDR3 sequence: CASSGPSGADQPQHF. The CDR3 DNA follows: TGTGCCAGCAGTGGGCCCTCAGGGGCCGATCAGCCCCAGCATTTT.

This clone showed up just a few times. This chain connects TRBV10-1 to TRBJ1-5; 7 bases map to TRBD1. Germline V gives CDR1 WNHNN, CDR2 SYGVQD (reference sequence). V was clipped by 6 bases and J by 0 bases; unmatched bases: 5. This CDR3 spans 15 amino acids. The CDR3 coding sequence is TGCGCCAGCAGGGGGACAGAATATAGCAATCAGCCCCAGCATTTT. It yields the protein CASRGTEYSNQPQHF.

The chain joins TRBV25-1 to TRBJ1-2; TRBD1 is a possible D gene (6 bases). This CDR3 has 12 amino acids. V shed 3 bases and J shed 6 bases, with 8 bases lying between them. Germline V gene data show CDR1 as MGHDK and CDR2 as SYGVNS. The CDR3 DNA reads as TGTGCCAGCAGTGAGGGGGCGCATGGCTACACCTTC. Protein: CASSEGAHGYTF.